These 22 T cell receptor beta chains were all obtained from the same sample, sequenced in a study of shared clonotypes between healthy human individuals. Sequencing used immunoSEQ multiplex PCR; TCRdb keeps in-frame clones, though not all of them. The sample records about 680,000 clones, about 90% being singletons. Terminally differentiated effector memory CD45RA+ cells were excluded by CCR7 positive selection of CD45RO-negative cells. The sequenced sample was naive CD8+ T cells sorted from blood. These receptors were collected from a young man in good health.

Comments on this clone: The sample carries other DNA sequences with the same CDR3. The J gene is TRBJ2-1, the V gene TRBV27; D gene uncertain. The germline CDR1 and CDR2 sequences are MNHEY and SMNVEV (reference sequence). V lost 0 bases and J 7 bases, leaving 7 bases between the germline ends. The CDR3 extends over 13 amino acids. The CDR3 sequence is CASSLSRGNEQFF. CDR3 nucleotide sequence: TGTGCCAGCAGTTTATCCCGTGGGAATGAGCAGTTCTTC.

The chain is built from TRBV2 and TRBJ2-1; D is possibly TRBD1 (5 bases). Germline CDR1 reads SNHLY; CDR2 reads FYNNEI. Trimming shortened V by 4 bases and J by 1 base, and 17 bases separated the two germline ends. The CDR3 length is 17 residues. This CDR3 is CASSGFEGRVSYNEQFF. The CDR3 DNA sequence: TGTGCCAGCAGTGGCTTCGAAGGCAGGGTGTCCTACAATGAGCAGTTCTTC.

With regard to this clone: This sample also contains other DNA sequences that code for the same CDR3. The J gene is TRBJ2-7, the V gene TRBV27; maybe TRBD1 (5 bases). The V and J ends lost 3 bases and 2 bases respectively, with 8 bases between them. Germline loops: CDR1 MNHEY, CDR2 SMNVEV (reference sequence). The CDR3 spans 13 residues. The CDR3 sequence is CASSLSRAYEQYF. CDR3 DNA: TGTGCCAGCAGTTTGAGCAGGGCCTACGAGCAGTACTTC.

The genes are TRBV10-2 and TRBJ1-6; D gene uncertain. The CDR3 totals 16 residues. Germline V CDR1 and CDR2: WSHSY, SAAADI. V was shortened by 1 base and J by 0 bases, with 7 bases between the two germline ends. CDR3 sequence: CASSEWRASYNSPLHF. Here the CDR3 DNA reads TGCGCCAGCAGTGAGTGGAGGGCCTCCTATAATTCACCCCTCCACTTT.

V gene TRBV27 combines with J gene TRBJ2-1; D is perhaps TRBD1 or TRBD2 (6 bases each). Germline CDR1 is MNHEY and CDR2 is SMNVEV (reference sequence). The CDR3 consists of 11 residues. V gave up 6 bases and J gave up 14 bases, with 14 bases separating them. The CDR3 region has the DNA TGTGCCAGCAGGCGCGGGGCAGGGGAGTTCTTC. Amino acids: CASRRGAGEFF.

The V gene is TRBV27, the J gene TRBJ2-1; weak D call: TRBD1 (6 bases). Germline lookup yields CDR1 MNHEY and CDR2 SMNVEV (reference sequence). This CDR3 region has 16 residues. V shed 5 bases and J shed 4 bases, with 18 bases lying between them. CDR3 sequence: CASSPSLGQKYNEQFF. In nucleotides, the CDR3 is TGTGCCAGCAGTCCCTCCCTCGGACAGAAGTACAATGAGCAGTTCTTC.

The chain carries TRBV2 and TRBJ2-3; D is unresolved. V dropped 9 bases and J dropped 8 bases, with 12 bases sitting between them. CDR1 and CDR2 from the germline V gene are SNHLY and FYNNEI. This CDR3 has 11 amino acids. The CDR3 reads CASHFGSTQYF. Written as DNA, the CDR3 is TGTGCCAGTCACTTTGGTAGTACGCAGTATTTT.

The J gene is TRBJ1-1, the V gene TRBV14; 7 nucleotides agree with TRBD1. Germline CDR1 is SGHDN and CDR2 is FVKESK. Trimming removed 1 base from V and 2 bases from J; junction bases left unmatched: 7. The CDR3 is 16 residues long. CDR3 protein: CASSQGDTGANTEAFF. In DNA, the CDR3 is TGTGCCAGCAGCCAAGGGGATACAGGGGCAAACACTGAAGCTTTCTTT.

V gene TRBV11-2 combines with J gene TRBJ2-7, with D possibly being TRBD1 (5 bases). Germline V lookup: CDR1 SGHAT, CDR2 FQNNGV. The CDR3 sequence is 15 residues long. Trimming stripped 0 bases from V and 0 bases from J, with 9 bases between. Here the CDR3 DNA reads TGTGCCAGCAGCTTAGAAATGACAGTCTCCTACGAGCAGTACTTC. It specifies CASSLEMTVSYEQYF.

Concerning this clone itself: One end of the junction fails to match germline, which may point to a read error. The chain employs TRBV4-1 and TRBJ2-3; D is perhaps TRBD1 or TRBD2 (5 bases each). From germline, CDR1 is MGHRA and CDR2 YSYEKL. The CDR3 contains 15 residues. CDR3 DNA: TGCGCCAGCAGCGAAGAGGGGCAGAGCACAGATACGCAGTATTTT. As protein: CASSEEGQSTDTQYF.

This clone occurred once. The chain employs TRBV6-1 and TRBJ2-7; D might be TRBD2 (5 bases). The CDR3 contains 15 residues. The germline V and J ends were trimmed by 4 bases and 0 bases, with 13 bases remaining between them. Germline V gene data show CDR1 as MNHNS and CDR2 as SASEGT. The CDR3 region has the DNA TGTGCCAGCAGTGCCCTCGGGGTCGTCTCCTACGAGCAGTACTTC. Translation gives CASSALGVVSYEQYF.

The CDR3 reads CAWIGTAMVQFF. The CDR3 nucleotides are TGTGCCTGGATTGGCACGGCGATGGTGCAGTTCTTC. The chain joins TRBV30 to TRBJ2-1; no clear D. Germline V gives CDR1 GTSNPN, CDR2 SVGIG (reference sequence). The germline V and J ends were trimmed by 4 bases and 12 bases, with 16 bases remaining between them. This CDR3 contains 12 residues.

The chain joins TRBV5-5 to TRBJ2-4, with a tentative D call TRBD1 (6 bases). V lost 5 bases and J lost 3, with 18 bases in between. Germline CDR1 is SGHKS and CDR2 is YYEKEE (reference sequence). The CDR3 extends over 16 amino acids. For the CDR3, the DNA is TGTGCCAGCAGTCAAAGCACAGGGCTGGGCAAAAACATTCAGTACTTC. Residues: CASSQSTGLGKNIQYF. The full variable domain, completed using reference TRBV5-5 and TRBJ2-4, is DAGVTQSPTHLIKTRGQQVTLRCSPISGHKSVSWYQQVLGQGPQFIFQYYEKEERGRGNFPDRFSARQFPNYSSELNVNALLLGDSALYLCASSQSTGLGKNIQYFGAGTRLSVL.

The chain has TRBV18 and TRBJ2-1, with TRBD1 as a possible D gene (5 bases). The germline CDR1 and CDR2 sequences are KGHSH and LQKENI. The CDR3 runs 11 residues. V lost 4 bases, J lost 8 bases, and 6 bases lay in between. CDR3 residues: CASSQGDEQFF. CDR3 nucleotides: TGTGCCAGCTCACAAGGGGATGAGCAGTTCTTC.

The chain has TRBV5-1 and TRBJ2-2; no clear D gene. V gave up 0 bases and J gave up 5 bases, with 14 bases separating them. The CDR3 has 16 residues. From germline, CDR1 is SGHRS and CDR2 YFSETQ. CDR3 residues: CASSLDPGLRTGELFF. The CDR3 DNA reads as TGCGCCAGCAGCTTGGATCCGGGTTTAAGGACCGGGGAGCTGTTTTTT. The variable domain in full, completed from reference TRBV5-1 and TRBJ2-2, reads KAGVTQTPRYLIKTRGQQVTLSCSPISGHRSVSWYQQTPGQGLQFLFEYFSETQRNKGNFPGRFSGRQFSNSRSEMNVSTLELGDSALYLCASSLDPGLRTGELFFGEGSRLTVL.

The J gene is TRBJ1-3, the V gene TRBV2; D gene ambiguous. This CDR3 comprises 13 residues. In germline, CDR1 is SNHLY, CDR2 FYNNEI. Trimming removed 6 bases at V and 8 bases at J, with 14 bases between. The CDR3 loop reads CASRVMPRDTIYF. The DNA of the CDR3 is TGTGCCAGCAGGGTGATGCCTCGCGACACCATATATTTT.

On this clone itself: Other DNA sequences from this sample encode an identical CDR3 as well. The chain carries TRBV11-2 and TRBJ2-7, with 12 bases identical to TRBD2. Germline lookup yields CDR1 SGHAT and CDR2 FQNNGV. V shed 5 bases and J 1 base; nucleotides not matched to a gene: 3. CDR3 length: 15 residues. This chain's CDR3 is CASSKGLAGSYEQYF. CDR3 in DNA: TGTGCCAGCAGCAAAGGACTAGCGGGATCCTACGAGCAGTACTTC.

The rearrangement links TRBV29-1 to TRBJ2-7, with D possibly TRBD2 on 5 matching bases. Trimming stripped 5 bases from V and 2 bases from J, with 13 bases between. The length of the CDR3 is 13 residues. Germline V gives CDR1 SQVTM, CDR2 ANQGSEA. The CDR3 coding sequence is TGCAGCGTTCGGGGAATCGGGACCTACGAGCAGTACTTC. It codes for CSVRGIGTYEQYF.

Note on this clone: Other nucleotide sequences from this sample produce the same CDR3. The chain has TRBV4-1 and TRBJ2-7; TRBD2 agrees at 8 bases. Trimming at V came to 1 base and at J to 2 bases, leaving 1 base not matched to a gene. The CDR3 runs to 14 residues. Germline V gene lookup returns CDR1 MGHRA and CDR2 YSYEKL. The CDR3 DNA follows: TGCGCCAGCAGCCAAGTAGCGGGAACCTACGAGCAGTACTTC. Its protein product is CASSQVAGTYEQYF.

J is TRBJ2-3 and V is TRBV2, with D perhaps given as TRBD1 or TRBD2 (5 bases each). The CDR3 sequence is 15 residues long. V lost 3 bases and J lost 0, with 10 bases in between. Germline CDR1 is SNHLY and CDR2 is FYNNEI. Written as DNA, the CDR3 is TGTGCCAGCAGTGAGAGAGGGGCTAGCACAGATACGCAGTATTTT. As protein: CASSERGASTDTQYF.

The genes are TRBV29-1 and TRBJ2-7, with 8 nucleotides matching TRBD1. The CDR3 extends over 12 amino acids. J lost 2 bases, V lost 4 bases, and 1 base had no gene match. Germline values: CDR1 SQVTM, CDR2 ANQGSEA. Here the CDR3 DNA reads TGCAGCGTTGCGGGACAGGCCTACGAGCAGTACTTC. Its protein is CSVAGQAYEQYF.

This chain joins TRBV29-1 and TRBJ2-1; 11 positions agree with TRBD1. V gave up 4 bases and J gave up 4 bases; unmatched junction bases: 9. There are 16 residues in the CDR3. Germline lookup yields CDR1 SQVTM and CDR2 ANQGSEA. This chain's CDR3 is CSVGLLGTGGYNEQFF. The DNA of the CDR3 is TGCAGCGTTGGACTACTTGGGACAGGGGGATACAATGAGCAGTTCTTC.